This is a list of T cell receptor beta chains from one sample in a study of blood T cell repertoires in COVID-19. This table comes from immunoSEQ multiplex PCR, and its TCRdb copy is limited to in-frame clones, with some not included. The sample gives approximately 220,000 clones, around four fifths of which show up once; 4% to 6% is in the top ten. The sequenced sample consisted of peripheral blood. Receptor source: an older woman who had recovered from COVID-19. Both conserved end residues are part of each CDR3. The order of the fields is clone size, D gene, V gene, J gene, CDR3 DNA, CDR3 protein. The D gene is left open where the match is weak. Clone size is stated in some rows and not others, as once, few, many or a class when expanded.

clone size: .; D gene: .; V gene: TRBV5-1; J gene: TRBJ2-5; CDR3 DNA: TGCGCCAGCAGCCTCGGACCGGGACAAGAGACCCAGTACTTC; CDR3 protein: CASSLGPGQETQYF
clone size: few; D gene: TRBD1; V gene: TRBV7-2; J gene: TRBJ1-1; CDR3 DNA: TGTGCCAGCAGCTTAGTAGTTGGGACAGGGGGCAGAATGAACACTGAAGCTTTCTTT; CDR3 protein: CASSLVVGTGGRMNTEAFF
clone size: .; D gene: TRBD1; V gene: TRBV11-2; J gene: TRBJ1-2; CDR3 DNA: TGTGCCAGCAGGGCAATCCCAGGGGGCGCCTATGGCTACACCTTC; CDR3 protein: CASRAIPGGAYGYTF
clone size: .; D gene: TRBD1; V gene: TRBV7-2; J gene: TRBJ1-3; CDR3 DNA: TGTGCCAGCAGCGCAACAGGGGTCTCTGGAAACACCATATATTTT; CDR3 protein: CASSATGVSGNTIYF
clone size: .; D gene: TRBD2; V gene: TRBV6-6; J gene: TRBJ2-7; CDR3 DNA: TGTGCCAGCAGTCTGACTAGCGGGGCTACCTACGAGCAGTACTTC; CDR3 protein: CASSLTSGATYEQYF
clone size: .; D gene: .; V gene: TRBV4-1; J gene: TRBJ2-1; CDR3 DNA: TGCGCCAGCAGCCAACCGTTAACCCGACTACCCGAGCAGTTCTTC; CDR3 protein: CASSQPLTRLPEQFF
clone size: once; D gene: TRBD1; V gene: TRBV4-1; J gene: TRBJ1-5; CDR3 DNA: TGCGCCAGCAGTCCGCCGGGACAGGGAAGGGGTCAGCCCCAGCATTTT; CDR3 protein: CASSPPGQGRGQPQHF
clone size: .; D gene: .; V gene: TRBV3-1/TRBV3-2; J gene: TRBJ2-5; CDR3 DNA: TGTGCCAGCAGTCCCCAACCGGGGAACCGAGAGACCCAGTACTTC; CDR3 protein: CASSPQPGNRETQYF
clone size: .; D gene: .; V gene: TRBV12-3/TRBV12-4; J gene: TRBJ1-2; CDR3 DNA: TGTGCCAGCCAAACCTCCAGGAGGAATGGCTACACCTTC; CDR3 protein: CASQTSRRNGYTF
clone size: .; D gene: .; V gene: TRBV13; J gene: TRBJ1-4; CDR3 DNA: TGTGCCAGCAGACGACAAATGGGCCTTCCGAATGAAAAACTGTTTTTT; CDR3 protein: CASRRQMGLPNEKLFF
clone size: .; D gene: TRBD2; V gene: TRBV7-8; J gene: TRBJ2-5; CDR3 DNA: TGTGCCAGCAGCTTATTTGTTGGAGCGGGGGGCTTAGGGACCCAGTACTTC; CDR3 protein: CASSLFVGAGGLGTQYF
clone size: once; D gene: .; V gene: TRBV7-3; J gene: TRBJ2-2; CDR3 DNA: TGTGCCAGCAGCTTACTCGTGAACACCGGGGAGCTGTTTTTT; CDR3 protein: CASSLLVNTGELFF
clone size: .; D gene: .; V gene: TRBV3-1/TRBV3-2; J gene: TRBJ1-2; CDR3 DNA: TGTGCCAGCAGCCAAACGAGGCGGGCCAGGAGCTATGGCTACACCTTC; CDR3 protein: CASSQTRRARSYGYTF
clone size: .; D gene: .; V gene: TRBV5-1; J gene: TRBJ1-3; CDR3 DNA: TGCGCCAGCAGGTGGACAGTTGAGGGAAACACCATATATTTT; CDR3 protein: CASRWTVEGNTIYF
clone size: .; D gene: .; V gene: TRBV30; J gene: TRBJ2-7; CDR3 DNA: TGTGCCTGGAGTGTAGGAGGAGGCTTGGAGCAGTACTTC; CDR3 protein: CAWSVGGGLEQYF
clone size: once; D gene: TRBD1; V gene: TRBV2; J gene: TRBJ1-6; CDR3 DNA: TGTGCCAGCAGCAAACAGGGGGAGAATAATTCACCCCTCCACTTT; CDR3 protein: CASSKQGENNSPLHF
clone size: .; D gene: TRBD1; V gene: TRBV6-2/TRBV6-3; J gene: TRBJ1-1; CDR3 DNA: TGTGCCAGCAGTTACATTCAGGGGGCGGGAACTGAAGCTTTCTTT; CDR3 protein: CASSYIQGAGTEAFF
clone size: .; D gene: .; V gene: TRBV11-3; J gene: TRBJ1-1; CDR3 DNA: TGTGCCAGCAGCTTACAGGGAAGGGGCACTGAAGCTTTCTTT; CDR3 protein: CASSLQGRGTEAFF
clone size: .; D gene: TRBD1; V gene: TRBV19; J gene: TRBJ1-1; CDR3 DNA: TGTGCCAGTAGTGACCGGGACAGGAGAGGAACTGAAGCTTTCTTT; CDR3 protein: CASSDRDRRGTEAFF
clone size: .; D gene: TRBD1; V gene: TRBV28; J gene: TRBJ1-2; CDR3 DNA: TGTGCCAGCAGTTTACCCCAGGGGGTTCCTTATGGCTACACCTTC; CDR3 protein: CASSLPQGVPYGYTF
clone size: .; D gene: TRBD1; V gene: TRBV9; J gene: TRBJ1-3; CDR3 DNA: TGTGCCAGCAGTGCAGGGGGTTCAGGAAACACCATATATTTT; CDR3 protein: CASSAGGSGNTIYF
clone size: .; D gene: TRBD1; V gene: TRBV30; J gene: TRBJ2-3; CDR3 DNA: TGTGCCTGGAGTATGACAGGGTTTGGGATTGGTACGCAGTATTTT; CDR3 protein: CAWSMTGFGIGTQYF
clone size: .; D gene: .; V gene: TRBV7-3; J gene: TRBJ2-3; CDR3 DNA: TGTGCCAGCAGCTTAGGACTCTTCGGAGGTACAGATACGCAGTATTTT; CDR3 protein: CASSLGLFGGTDTQYF
clone size: once; D gene: TRBD1; V gene: TRBV9; J gene: TRBJ2-7; CDR3 DNA: TGTGCCAGCAGCGTCCATGACAGGGGTCCTTTGGAGCAGTACTTC; CDR3 protein: CASSVHDRGPLEQYF
clone size: once; D gene: TRBD2; V gene: TRBV7-2; J gene: TRBJ2-7; CDR3 DNA: TGTGCCAGCAGCTTAAGGGCTAGCGGGGACAACGAGCAGTACTTC; CDR3 protein: CASSLRASGDNEQYF
clone size: .; D gene: .; V gene: TRBV2; J gene: TRBJ1-5; CDR3 DNA: TGTGCCAGCCGAGCGAGAGGAGGGGTGAGCAATCAGCCCCAGCATTTT; CDR3 protein: CASRARGGVSNQPQHF
clone size: .; D gene: .; V gene: TRBV7-2; J gene: TRBJ1-1; CDR3 DNA: TGTGCCAGCAGCCCATCTCCCGGCACTGAAGCTTTCTTT; CDR3 protein: CASSPSPGTEAFF
clone size: .; D gene: .; V gene: TRBV27; J gene: TRBJ2-1; CDR3 DNA: TGTGCCAGCAGTTTCGGGGGACAGAGATACAATGAGCAGTTCTTC; CDR3 protein: CASSFGGQRYNEQFF
clone size: .; D gene: TRBD2; V gene: TRBV7-8; J gene: TRBJ2-3; CDR3 DNA: TGTGCCAGCAGCTACCCTTTCGGGGGGAGCACAGATACGCAGTATTTT; CDR3 protein: CASSYPFGGSTDTQYF
clone size: many; D gene: TRBD1; V gene: TRBV6-5; J gene: TRBJ2-5; CDR3 DNA: TGTGCCAGCAGTTACCAGGGGGACAGGGTAGAGACCCAGTACTTC; CDR3 protein: CASSYQGDRVETQYF
clone size: .; D gene: TRBD1; V gene: TRBV2; J gene: TRBJ1-1; CDR3 DNA: TGTGCCAGCAGTGACCCAGGGGGCTTCACTGAAGCTTTCTTT; CDR3 protein: CASSDPGGFTEAFF
clone size: .; D gene: TRBD2; V gene: TRBV20-1; J gene: TRBJ2-3; CDR3 DNA: TGCAGTGCTAGTCAGGGCGGGAGTGACACAGATACGCAGTATTTT; CDR3 protein: CSASQGGSDTDTQYF
clone size: .; D gene: .; V gene: TRBV15; J gene: TRBJ1-5; CDR3 DNA: TGTGCCACCAGCAGGCGGGGGGTTAATAGCAATCAGCCCCAGCATTTT; CDR3 protein: CATSRRGVNSNQPQHF
clone size: .; D gene: .; V gene: TRBV6-2/TRBV6-3; J gene: TRBJ2-4; CDR3 DNA: TGTGCCAGCAGTTATCAGGCAGGTCTCCTTCCCAAAAACATTCAGTACTTC; CDR3 protein: CASSYQAGLLPKNIQYF
clone size: .; D gene: TRBD1; V gene: TRBV7-2; J gene: TRBJ1-6; CDR3 DNA: TGTGCCAGCAGCTCCGGGGACAGCCCCCCTTATAATTCACCCCTCCACTTT; CDR3 protein: CASSSGDSPPYNSPLHF
clone size: .; D gene: .; V gene: TRBV6-5; J gene: TRBJ2-7; CDR3 DNA: TGTGCCAGCAGTCGGTACCCGGGTAGAAACGAGCAGTACTTC; CDR3 protein: CASSRYPGRNEQYF
clone size: once; D gene: TRBD2; V gene: TRBV28; J gene: TRBJ2-1; CDR3 DNA: TGTGCCAGCAGTTTAGGGAGGGCGGGAACCAATGAGCAGTTCTTC; CDR3 protein: CASSLGRAGTNEQFF
clone size: few; D gene: .; V gene: TRBV7-3; J gene: TRBJ1-2; CDR3 DNA: TGTGCCAGCAGCCCTGAAAGGGGTAGTGGCTACACCTTC; CDR3 protein: CASSPERGSGYTF
clone size: .; D gene: TRBD1; V gene: TRBV27; J gene: TRBJ2-1; CDR3 DNA: TGTGCCAGCAGCGCCACCGGGACAGGGATCTACAATGAGCAGTTCTTC; CDR3 protein: CASSATGTGIYNEQFF
clone size: .; D gene: TRBD1; V gene: TRBV5-1; J gene: TRBJ1-1; CDR3 DNA: TGCGCCAGCAGCCAGACAGGGGGGATGAACACTGAAGCTTTCTTT; CDR3 protein: CASSQTGGMNTEAFF